Below are 32 T cell receptor beta chains sequenced from a single sample in a study of T cell repertoires in aging, cancer and after chemotherapy. Amplification of TCR beta used genomic DNA extracted from peripheral blood. TRB rearrangements spanning V, D and J were amplified using mixed TRB-A/B primers. Using its own MiXCR run on the multiplex PCR reads, TCRdb lists one record per CDR3 protein. The sample lists around 1,600 distinct CDR3 sequences, roughly 22% occurring once. Source material: blood. The receptors originated from a human donor with a solid tumor.

The genes are TRBV6-1 and TRBJ1-1; the match to TRBD1 covers 10 bases. The germline V gene has CDR1 MNHNS and CDR2 SASEGT. With 5 bases clipped from V and 0 bases from J, the junction kept 6 bases outside the gene matches. The CDR3 covers 16 residues. CDR3 in DNA: TGTGCCAGCAGTCGCCCGGGACAGGGGATGAACACTGAAGCTTTCTTT. It is translated as CASSRPGQGMNTEAFF.

The sample holds a few counts of this clonotype. This chain links TRBV6-1 with TRBJ2-5; 7 bases map to TRBD2. Germline-derived CDR1 and CDR2 are MNHNS and SASEGT. After removal of 7 bases from V and 5 bases from J, the junction contained 7 bases not matched to a gene. The CDR3 covers 13 residues. This CDR3 reads CASKRDYTETQYF. In DNA, the CDR3 is TGTGCCAGCAAAAGGGACTATACGGAGACCCAGTACTTC.

The V and J genes are TRBV6-5 and TRBJ2-2, with D uncertain. Between the trimmed V and J ends, which lost 5 bases and 2 bases, there was a span of 12 bases. The CDR3 spans 15 residues. Germline lookup yields CDR1 MNHEY and CDR2 SVGAGI. CDR3 coding DNA: TGTGCCAGCAGTGATACCGGGCCTAACACCGGGGAGCTGTTTTTT. Amino acid sequence: CASSDTGPNTGELFF.

This clonotype counts as medium-sized (0.01 to 0.1%). V usage is TRBV27 and J usage is TRBJ1-4; D is perhaps TRBD1 (5 bases). Germline CDR1 reads MNHEY; CDR2 reads SMNVEV (reference sequence). This CDR3 is built from 12 residues. Trimming pared 6 bases from V and 7 bases from J, leaving 9 bases between. The CDR3 loop reads CASRGGGEKLFF. DNA of the CDR3: TGTGCCAGCAGGGGGGGAGGTGAAAAACTGTTTTTT.

By its share, this clonotype is large. The chain uses TRBV30 and TRBJ2-5; TRBD1 agrees at 10 bases. Germline CDR1 GTSNPN, CDR2 SVGIG (reference sequence). The V gene end was trimmed by 3 bases and the J gene end by 4 bases; junction bases not matched to a gene: 5. This CDR3 contains 14 residues. The CDR3 spells CAWSETGGLETQYF. Written as DNA, the CDR3 is TGTGCCTGGAGCGAGACAGGGGGCTTAGAGACCCAGTACTTC.

The CDR3 is CASSSGGTGDSNQPQHF. CDR3 sequence (DNA): TGTGCCAGTAGTTCGGGGGGGACAGGGGACAGCAATCAGCCCCAGCATTTT. V is TRBV19 and J is TRBJ1-5; 10 nucleotides match TRBD1. With 5 bases clipped from V and 1 base from J, the junction kept 8 bases outside the gene matches. The CDR3 runs 17 residues. From germline, CDR1 is LNHDA and CDR2 SQIVND (reference sequence).

This clonotype is large (0.1 to 1%). This chain uses TRBV12-3 or TRBV12-4 with TRBJ1-6; D is unresolved. The CDR3 covers 14 residues. The V end was cut by 3 bases, the J end by 9 bases, with 12 bases between. CDR3 in DNA: TGTGCCAGCAGTTTGGCTACAGAGATTTCACCCCTCCACTTT. Translated, it gives CASSLATEISPLHF.

This clonotype is termed large. The V call is TRBV7-3, the J call TRBJ1-2; D call uncertain. Trimming stripped 2 bases from V and 3 bases from J, with 16 bases between. The germline gives CDR1 SGHTA, CDR2 FQGTGA. The CDR3 totals 16 residues. CDR3 bases: TGTGCCAGCAGCTTATCCCCATCGGTGGGGTACTATGGCTACACCTTC. Protein: CASSLSPSVGYYGYTF.

CDR3 DNA: TGTGCCAGCAGTTTAAAAACACCGGAACAGGACATTCGGGGTGAAGCTTTCTTT. Amino acids: CASSLKTPEQDIRGEAFF. The gene calls are TRBV27 and TRBJ1-1; maybe TRBD1 (5 bases). This CDR3 has 18 amino acids. Between the trimmed V and J ends, which lost 2 bases and 7 bases, there was a span of 26 bases. The V gene's germline CDR1 is MNHEY and CDR2 SMNVEV (reference sequence).

This clonotype is deemed medium-sized (0.01 to 0.1%). The chain couples TRBV10-3 to TRBJ2-2; D may be TRBD1 or TRBD2 (5 bases each). The V end was cut by 8 bases, the J end by 7 bases, with 20 bases between. In germline, CDR1 is ENHRY, CDR2 SYGVKD. This CDR3 has 15 amino acids. CDR3 DNA sequence: TGTGCCATCTGGCGACAGAGGGGAGTTAGCGGGGAGCTGTTTTTT. This codes for CAIWRQRGVSGELFF.

In its sample, this clonotype was seen a few times. The chain couples TRBV27 to TRBJ2-5; D might be TRBD1 (5 bases). Germline V CDR1 and CDR2: MNHEY, SMNVEV (reference sequence). Trimming shortened V by 3 bases and J by 1 base, and 9 bases separated the two germline ends. This CDR3 has 14 residues. The CDR3 loop is CASSFRQTQETQYF. As DNA, the CDR3 is TGTGCCAGCAGTTTCCGACAGACCCAAGAGACCCAGTACTTC.

This clonotype counts as medium-sized (0.01 to 0.1%). This chain uses TRBV7-6 with TRBJ2-5, with a weak D call TRBD1 (6 bases). Per the germline V gene, CDR1 is SGHVS and CDR2 is FNYEAQ. The CDR3 consists of 12 residues. V lost 2 bases, J lost 5 bases, and 6 bases lay in between. CDR3 DNA sequence: TGTGCCAGCAGCTTAAGGGGGGAGACCCAGTACTTC. This encodes CASSLRGETQYF. The full variable domain, in which reference TRBV7-6 and TRBJ2-5 provide the parts outside the CDR3, is GAGVSQSPRYKVTKRGQDVALRCDPISGHVSLYWYRQALGQGPEFLTYFNYEAQQDKSGLPNDRFSAERPEGSISTLTIQRTEQRDSAMYRCASSLRGETQYFGPGTRLLVL.

The chain has TRBV2 and TRBJ1-6, with 12 positions matching TRBD1. This CDR3 comprises 18 residues. Per the germline V gene, CDR1 is SNHLY and CDR2 is FYNNEI. V lost 6 bases to trimming and J lost 1 base; unmatched junction nucleotides: 7. The CDR3 region is CASSVPGQGASYNSPLHF. Written as DNA, the CDR3 is TGTGCCAGCAGCGTCCCGGGACAGGGGGCTTCCTATAATTCACCCCTCCACTTT.

The V and J genes are TRBV7-2 and TRBJ1-1; tentatively, D is TRBD1 (5 bases). V lost 5 bases, J lost 0 bases, and 16 bases lay in between. In germline, CDR1 is SGHTA, CDR2 FQGNSA. The CDR3 contains 16 residues. The CDR3 coding sequence is TGTGCCAGCAGCCTATCTCGACAGTTCATGAACACTGAAGCTTTCTTT. Its translation: CASSLSRQFMNTEAFF. Supplemented by reference TRBV7-2 and TRBJ1-1, the full variable domain reads GAGVSQSPSNKVTEKGKDVELRCDPISGHTALYWYRQSLGQGLEFLIYFQGNSAPDKSGLPSDRFSAERTGGSVSTLTIQRTQQEDSAVYLCASSLSRQFMNTEAFFGQGTRLTVV.

This chain uses TRBV5-1 with TRBJ1-2; 9 nucleotides agree with TRBD1. The CDR3 sequence is 17 residues long. CDR1 is SGHRS, CDR2 YFSETQ, per germline. V shed 2 bases, J shed 4 bases, and the junction held 12 bases outside the gene matches. The DNA for the CDR3 is TGCGCCAGCAGCTTCGCCGGAAACAGGGGGCGCGCCTATGGCTACACCTTC. Its protein product is CASSFAGNRGRAYGYTF.

In its sample, this clonotype ranks as large (0.1 to 1%). The rearrangement uses TRBV6-6 and TRBJ1-1; no clear D. This CDR3 comprises 12 residues. In germline, CDR1 is MNHNY, CDR2 SVGAGI (reference sequence). V was cut by 0 bases and J by 2 bases, with 1 base left in between. DNA for the CDR3: TGTGCCAGCAGTTACTCTAACACTGAAGCTTTCTTT. As protein: CASSYSNTEAFF.

The rearrangement uses TRBV5-1 and TRBJ1-1; no clear D gene. CDR1 is SGHRS, CDR2 YFSETQ, per germline. Trimming stripped 4 bases from V and 5 bases from J, with 9 bases between. There are 12 residues in the CDR3. CDR3: CASSDQATEAFF. The DNA of the CDR3 is TGCGCCAGCAGCGACCAGGCTACTGAAGCTTTCTTT.

The chain couples TRBV12-5 to TRBJ1-5; D is ambiguous. V lost 6 bases to trimming and J lost 7 bases, with 10 bases between them. From germline, CDR1 is LGHNT and CDR2 FRNRAP. This CDR3 is built from 12 residues. This CDR3 reads CASGLDSQPQHF. CDR3 nucleotide sequence: TGTGCTAGTGGCCTCGACTCACAGCCCCAGCATTTT.

V usage is TRBV29-1 and J usage is TRBJ2-3; no reliable D call. This CDR3 is 12 amino acids long. The germline gives CDR1 SQVTM, CDR2 ANQGSEA. The ends were cut back, 7 bases at V and 2 bases at J, with 10 bases in the middle. Here the CDR3 reads CSAQANTDTQYF. In DNA, the CDR3 is TGCAGCGCACAAGCGAACACAGATACGCAGTATTTT.

This clonotype has a handful of counts. CDR3 coding DNA: TGTGCCAGCAGTTTAGCGTACGCCAACACCGGGGAGCTGTTTTTT. Protein sequence: CASSLAYANTGELFF. V gene TRBV28 combines with J gene TRBJ2-2; no firm D call. The germline CDR1 and CDR2 sequences are MDHEN and SYDVKM. Trimming pared 2 bases from V and 2 bases from J, leaving 9 bases between. The CDR3 is made up of 15 amino acids. The entire variable domain, with the rest obtained from reference TRBV28 and TRBJ2-2, is as follows: DVKVTQSSRYLVKRTGEKVFLECVQDMDHENMFWYRQDPGLGLRLIYFSYDVKMKEKGDIPEGYSVSREKKERFSLILESASTNQTSMYLCASSLAYANTGELFFGEGSRLTVL.

By its share, this clonotype is large (0.1 to 1%). Germline is not matched at one junction end, which may reflect a read error. The chain couples TRBV12-3 or TRBV12-4 to TRBJ1-2; TRBD1 matches at 7 bases. The CDR3 has 14 residues. The CDR3 bases are TGTGCCAGCAGTTCGGGACAGTCTAAGTATGGCTACACCTTC. This codes for CASSSGQSKYGYTF.

The chain employs TRBV27 and TRBJ2-7; D call uncertain. Germline CDR1 reads MNHEY; CDR2 reads SMNVEV (reference sequence). The length of the CDR3 is 13 residues. V lost 5 bases to trimming and J lost 0 bases, with 8 bases between them. CDR3 residues: CASSDPDSYEQYF. The DNA for the CDR3 is TGTGCCAGCAGTGATCCAGACTCCTACGAGCAGTACTTC.

Note on this clonotype: Possible read error: a much larger clone is one base away. The rearrangement uses TRBV7-9 and TRBJ1-1; D unclear. The V and J ends lost 8 bases and 5 bases respectively, with 24 bases between them. The CDR3 runs 16 residues. Germline CDR1 is SEHNR and CDR2 is FQNEAQ (reference sequence). The CDR3 nucleotides read TGTGCCAGCTGCCAACTCTCGAAGGGAATCGGGACTGAAGCTTTCTTT. Its protein product is CASCQLSKGIGTEAFF.

By frequency in the sample, this clonotype is large. The chain has TRBV19 and TRBJ1-1; 7 bases fit TRBD1. J was trimmed by 3 bases and V by 7 bases; bases with no gene match: 5. CDR3 length: 13 residues. Germline V gives CDR1 LNHDA, CDR2 SQIVND (reference sequence). In DNA, the CDR3 is TGTGCCAGTATCCACACAGGGGACACTGAAGCTTTCTTT. Protein sequence: CASIHTGDTEAFF. Using reference TRBV19 and TRBJ1-1 for the parts outside the CDR3, the full variable domain is DGGITQSPKYLFRKEGQNVTLSCEQNLNHDAMYWYRQDPGQGLRLIYYSQIVNDFQKGDIAEGYSVSREKKESFPLTVTSAQKNPTAFYLCASIHTGDTEAFFGQGTRLTVV.

This clonotype ranks as large. The rearrangement links TRBV27 to TRBJ2-7; 12 bases map to TRBD2. The trim removed 8 bases at V and 0 bases at J, leaving 2 bases unmatched. Germline lookup yields CDR1 MNHEY and CDR2 SMNVEV (reference sequence). This CDR3 is 14 amino acids long. CDR3 in amino acids: CASWTSGVSYEQYF. CDR3 bases: TGTGCCAGCTGGACTAGCGGGGTCTCCTACGAGCAGTACTTC.

This clonotype ranks as medium-sized. The chain recombines TRBV19 with TRBJ1-5; D gene unclear. The CDR3 totals 13 residues. The germline V and J ends were trimmed by 3 bases and 5 bases, with 8 bases remaining between them. Germline V gene data show CDR1 as LNHDA and CDR2 as SQIVND (reference sequence). The DNA for the CDR3 is TGTGCCAGTAGTATGCGGACGGATCAGCCCCAGCATTTT. Translated, it gives CASSMRTDQPQHF.

This clonotype is medium-sized (0.01 to 0.1%) in the sample. The V call is TRBV27, the J call TRBJ1-5; D is ambiguous. V was clipped by 2 bases and J by 1 base, with 12 bases between them. This CDR3 is built from 16 residues. Germline-derived CDR1 and CDR2 are MNHEY and SMNVEV (reference sequence). The CDR3 sequence: CASSLTPGWSNQPQHF. CDR3 bases: TGTGCCAGCAGTTTAACCCCCGGATGGAGCAATCAGCCCCAGCATTTT.

By its share, this clonotype is medium-sized. The chain joins TRBV14 to TRBJ1-6; D is perhaps TRBD1 (6 bases). CDR3 length equals 13 residues. Germline V CDR1 and CDR2: SGHDN, FVKESK. The V end lost 3 bases, the J end lost 11 bases, and 11 bases lay between the germline ends. CDR3 coding DNA: TGTGCCAGCAGCCATCAGGGGAATGCACCCCTCCACTTT. Encoded protein: CASSHQGNAPLHF.

This clonotype is categorized as large (0.1 to 1%). The chain links TRBV19 to TRBJ1-2; 7 positions match TRBD1. Trimming cost V 7 bases and J 8 bases; bases outside gene matches: 13. CDR1 is LNHDA and CDR2 is SQIVND in the germline V gene (reference sequence). This CDR3 contains 14 residues. CDR3 amino acids: CASNLQGNYDGYTF. Written as DNA, the CDR3 is TGTGCCAGTAACTTACAGGGGAATTACGACGGCTACACCTTC.

This clonotype counts as large (0.1 to 1%). V and J are TRBV30 and TRBJ1-1; D may be TRBD1 (5 bases). Trimming removed 3 bases from V and 1 base from J, with 12 bases in between. The CDR3 is 14 amino acids. The germline V gene has CDR1 GTSNPN and CDR2 SVGIG (reference sequence). CDR3 in DNA: TGTGCCTGGAGCCCAGATACAGGGAACACTGAAGCTTTCTTT. Amino acids: CAWSPDTGNTEAFF.

The chain recombines TRBV7-3 with TRBJ1-1; 7 bases are a match to TRBD1. The CDR3 has 13 amino acids. V shed 4 bases, J shed 7 bases, and the junction held 6 bases outside the gene matches. Germline-derived CDR1 and CDR2 are SGHTA and FQGTGA. CDR3 region: CASSWTGTGEAFF. The CDR3 DNA follows: TGTGCCAGCAGCTGGACAGGAACTGGTGAAGCTTTCTTT.

Of note for this clonotype: A read error may explain this, as a much larger clone is one base away. The conserved phenylalanine or tryptophan normally closing the CDR3 is absent here, so this likely arose from a read error. This chain connects TRBV20-1 to TRBJ1-1; D gene unclear. CDR3 length equals 12 residues. V was trimmed by 5 bases and J by 5 bases, leaving 12 bases between them. The germline V gene has CDR1 DFQATT and CDR2 SNEGSKA (reference sequence). CDR3 in amino acids: CSAPAGRTEAFL. CDR3 DNA: TGCAGTGCTCCCGCCGGTAGGACTGAAGCTTTCTTA.